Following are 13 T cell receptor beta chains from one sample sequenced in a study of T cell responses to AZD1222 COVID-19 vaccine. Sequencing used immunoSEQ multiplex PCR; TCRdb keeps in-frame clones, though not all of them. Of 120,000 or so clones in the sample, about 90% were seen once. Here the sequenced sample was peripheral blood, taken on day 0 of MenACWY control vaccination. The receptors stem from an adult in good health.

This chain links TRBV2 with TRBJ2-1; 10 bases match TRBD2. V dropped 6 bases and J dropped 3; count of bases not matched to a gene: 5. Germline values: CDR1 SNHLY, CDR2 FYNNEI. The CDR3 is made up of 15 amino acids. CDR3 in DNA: TGTGCCAGCAGGGTGAGCGGGGGGGTCTACAATGAGCAGTTCTTC. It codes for CASRVSGGVYNEQFF.

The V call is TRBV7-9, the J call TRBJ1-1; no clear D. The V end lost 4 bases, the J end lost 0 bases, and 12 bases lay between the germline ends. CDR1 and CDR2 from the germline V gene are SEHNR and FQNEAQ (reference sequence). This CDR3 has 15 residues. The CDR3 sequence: CASSSFTTMNTEAFF. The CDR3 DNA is TGTGCCAGCAGCTCGTTCACGACCATGAACACTGAAGCTTTCTTT.

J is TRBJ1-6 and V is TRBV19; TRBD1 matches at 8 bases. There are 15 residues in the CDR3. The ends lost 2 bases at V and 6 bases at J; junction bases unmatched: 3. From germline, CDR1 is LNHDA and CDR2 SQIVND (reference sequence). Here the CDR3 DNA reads TGTGCCAGTAGTATACCGGGACAGGTTAATTCACCCCTCCACTTT. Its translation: CASSIPGQVNSPLHF.

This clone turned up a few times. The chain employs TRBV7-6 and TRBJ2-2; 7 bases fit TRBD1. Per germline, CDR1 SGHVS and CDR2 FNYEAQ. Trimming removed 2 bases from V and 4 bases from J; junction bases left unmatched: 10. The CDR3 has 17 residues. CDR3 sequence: CASSLKGSGTATGELFF. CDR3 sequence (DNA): TGTGCCAGCAGCTTAAAGGGGTCCGGGACAGCCACCGGGGAGCTGTTTTTT.

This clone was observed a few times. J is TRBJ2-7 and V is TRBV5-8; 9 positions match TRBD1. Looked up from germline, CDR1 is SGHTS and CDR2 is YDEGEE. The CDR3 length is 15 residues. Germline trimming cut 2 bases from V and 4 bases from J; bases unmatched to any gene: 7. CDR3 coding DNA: TGTGCCAGCAGCTTTACAGGGGGCGGCTTTTACGAGCAGTACGTC. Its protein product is CASSFTGGGFYEQYV.

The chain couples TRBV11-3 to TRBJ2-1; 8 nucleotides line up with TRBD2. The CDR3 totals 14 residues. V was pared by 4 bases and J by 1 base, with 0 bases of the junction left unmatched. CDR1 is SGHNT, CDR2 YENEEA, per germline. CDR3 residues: CASSSSGSYNEQFF. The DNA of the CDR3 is TGTGCCAGCAGCTCTAGCGGGTCCTACAATGAGCAGTTCTTC.

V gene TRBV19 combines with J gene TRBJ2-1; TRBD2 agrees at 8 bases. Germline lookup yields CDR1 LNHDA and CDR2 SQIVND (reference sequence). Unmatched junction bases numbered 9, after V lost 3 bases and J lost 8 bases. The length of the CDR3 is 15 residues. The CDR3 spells CASSMGTRGLDEQFF. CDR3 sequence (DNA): TGTGCCAGTAGTATGGGGACTAGAGGGTTAGATGAGCAGTTCTTC.

CDR3 sequence reads: CASSSSRGLGNIQYF. Written as DNA, the CDR3 is TGTGCCAGCAGCTCCAGCCGGGGTTTAGGAAACATTCAGTACTTC. V is TRBV7-6 and J is TRBJ2-4; D possibly corresponds to TRBD2 (5 bases). V lost 4 bases to trimming and J lost 6 bases, with 16 bases between them. From germline, CDR1 is SGHVS and CDR2 FNYEAQ. The CDR3 has 15 amino acids.

The CDR3 DNA is TGTGCCAGCAGACAGGGGGCGATAGCCAAAAACATTCAGTACTTC. Translated, it gives CASRQGAIAKNIQYF. The rearrangement links TRBV6-5 to TRBJ2-4; 9 bases match TRBD1. After removal of 6 bases from V and 0 bases from J, the junction contained 3 bases not matched to a gene. CDR1 MNHEY and CDR2 SVGAGI come from the germline V gene. The CDR3 loop spans 15 amino acids.

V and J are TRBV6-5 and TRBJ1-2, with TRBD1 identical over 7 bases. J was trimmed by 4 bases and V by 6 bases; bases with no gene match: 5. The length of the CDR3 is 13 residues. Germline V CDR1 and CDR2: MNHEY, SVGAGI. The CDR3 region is CASSSGQIYGYTF. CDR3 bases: TGTGCCAGCAGCTCGGGACAGATCTATGGCTACACCTTC.

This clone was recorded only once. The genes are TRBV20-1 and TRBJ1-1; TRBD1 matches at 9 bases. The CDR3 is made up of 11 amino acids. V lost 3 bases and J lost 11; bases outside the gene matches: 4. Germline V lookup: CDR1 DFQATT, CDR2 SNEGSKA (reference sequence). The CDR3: CSASSDRGAFF. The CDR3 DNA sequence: TGCAGTGCTAGTTCCGACAGGGGGGCTTTCTTT.

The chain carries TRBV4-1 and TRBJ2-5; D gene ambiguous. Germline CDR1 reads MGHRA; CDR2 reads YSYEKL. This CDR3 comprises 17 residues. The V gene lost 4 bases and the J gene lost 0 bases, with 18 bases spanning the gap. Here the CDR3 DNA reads TGCGCCAGCAGCCCCAAGGCACAGCCGCAGTACCAAGAGACCCAGTACTTC. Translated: CASSPKAQPQYQETQYF.

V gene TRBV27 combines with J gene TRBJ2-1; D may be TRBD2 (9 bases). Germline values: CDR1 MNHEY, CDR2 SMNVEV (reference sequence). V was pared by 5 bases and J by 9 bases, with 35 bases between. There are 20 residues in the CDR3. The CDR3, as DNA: TGTGCCAGCAGTGCCAGGACAGGGTTGATGGAGCTAGCGGGAACGGGTGAGCAGTTCTTC. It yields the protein CASSARTGLMELAGTGEQFF.